The text below deals with one T cell receptor beta chain. The sample originates from a study of blood T cell repertoires in COVID-19. The CDR3 spans 15 residues. Up to 2 weeks before entering the study, exposed participants had met a COVID-19 case. Original processing notes: Reference gene primers were amplified, and this amplification served to estimate nucleated cell counts. The repertoire was sequenced with immunoSEQ multiplex PCR; TCRdb's copy has only in-frame clones and lacks some. D and trimming come from the DNA, and the V and J calls and clone size come from that table. The sample lists almost 350,000 clones, around nine tenths occurring once.

The chain is built from TRBV21-1 and TRBJ2-7; TRBD2 reflects the table's D call only, with no check against the DNA. TRBV21-1 has pseudogene status. This TCR came from a woman aged 25 to 45 who had been exposed to COVID-19. Specimen: PBMCs or T cells enriched from blood (not recorded which). CDR3 sequence reads: CASSKGVGTSGEQYF. The CDR3 nucleotides are TGTGCCAGCAGCAAAGGAGTTGGGACTAGCGGCGAGCAGTACTTC.